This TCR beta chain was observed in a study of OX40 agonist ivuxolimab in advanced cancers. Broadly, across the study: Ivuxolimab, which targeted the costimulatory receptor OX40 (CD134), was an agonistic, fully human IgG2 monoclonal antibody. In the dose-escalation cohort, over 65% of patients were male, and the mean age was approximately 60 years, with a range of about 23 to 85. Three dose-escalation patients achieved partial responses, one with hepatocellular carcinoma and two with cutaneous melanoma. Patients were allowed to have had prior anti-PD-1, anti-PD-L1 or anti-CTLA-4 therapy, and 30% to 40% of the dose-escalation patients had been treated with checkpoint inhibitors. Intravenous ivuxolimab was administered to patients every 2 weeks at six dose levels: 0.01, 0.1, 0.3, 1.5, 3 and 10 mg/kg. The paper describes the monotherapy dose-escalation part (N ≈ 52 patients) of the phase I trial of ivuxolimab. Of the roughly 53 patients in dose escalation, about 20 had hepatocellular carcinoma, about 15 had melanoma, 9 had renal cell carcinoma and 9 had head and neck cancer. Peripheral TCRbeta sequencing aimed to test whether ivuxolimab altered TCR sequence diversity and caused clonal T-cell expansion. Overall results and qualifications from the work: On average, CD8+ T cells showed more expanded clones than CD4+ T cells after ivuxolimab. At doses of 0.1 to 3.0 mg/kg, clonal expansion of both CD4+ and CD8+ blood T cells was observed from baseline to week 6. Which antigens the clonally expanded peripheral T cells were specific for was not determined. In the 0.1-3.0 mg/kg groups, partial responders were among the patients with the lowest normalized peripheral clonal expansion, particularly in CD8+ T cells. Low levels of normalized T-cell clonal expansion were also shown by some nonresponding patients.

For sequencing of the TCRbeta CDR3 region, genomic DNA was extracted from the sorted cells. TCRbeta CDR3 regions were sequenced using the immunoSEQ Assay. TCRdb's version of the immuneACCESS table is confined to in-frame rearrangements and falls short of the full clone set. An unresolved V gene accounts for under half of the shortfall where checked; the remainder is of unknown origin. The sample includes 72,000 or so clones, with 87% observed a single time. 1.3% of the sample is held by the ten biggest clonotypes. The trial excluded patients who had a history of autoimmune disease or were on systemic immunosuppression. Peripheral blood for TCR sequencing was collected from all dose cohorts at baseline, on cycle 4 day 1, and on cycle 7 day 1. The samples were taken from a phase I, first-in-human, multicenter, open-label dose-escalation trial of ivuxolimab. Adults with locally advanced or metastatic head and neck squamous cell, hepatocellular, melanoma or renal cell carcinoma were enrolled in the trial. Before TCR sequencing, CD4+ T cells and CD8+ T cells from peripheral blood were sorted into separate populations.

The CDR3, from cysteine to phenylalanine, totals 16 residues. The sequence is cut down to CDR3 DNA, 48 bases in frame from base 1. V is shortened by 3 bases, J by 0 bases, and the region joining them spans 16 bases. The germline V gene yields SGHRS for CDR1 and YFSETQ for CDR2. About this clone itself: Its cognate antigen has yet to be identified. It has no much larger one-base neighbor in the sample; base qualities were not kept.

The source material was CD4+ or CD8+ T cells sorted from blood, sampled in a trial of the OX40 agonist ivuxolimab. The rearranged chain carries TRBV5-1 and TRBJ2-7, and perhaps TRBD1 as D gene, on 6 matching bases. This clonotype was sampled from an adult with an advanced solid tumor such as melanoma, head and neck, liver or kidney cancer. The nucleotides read TGCGCCAGCAGCTCACAAGGAGGCAGGGGCTCCTACGAGCAGTACTTC. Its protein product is CASSSQGGRGSYEQYF.